This T cell receptor (beta chain) stems from a study of blood T cells in healthy people across ages. Together with a sample-barcoded 5' primer, a J-beta primer mix was included in a second PCR lasting about 6 to 11 cycles. Each CDR3 protein gets one entry after TCRdb re-called the 5' RACE reads with MiXCR. The sample lists approximately 690,000 distinct CDR3 sequences; 58% were seen once. Germline CDR1 SGHTA, CDR2 FQGNSA. Deletions cut 2 bases from V and 10 bases from J, with 18 bases between. The CDR3 is 15 amino acids. The chain has TRBV7-2 and TRBJ2-1; maybe TRBD2 (7 bases). This sequence was found in a man aged 55-75 years in good health. Specimen: blood. The CDR3 loop reads CASSLRAGAPREQFF. The CDR3 nucleotides are TGTGCCAGCAGCTTAAGGGCGGGGGCCCCGCGGGAGCAGTTCTTC.